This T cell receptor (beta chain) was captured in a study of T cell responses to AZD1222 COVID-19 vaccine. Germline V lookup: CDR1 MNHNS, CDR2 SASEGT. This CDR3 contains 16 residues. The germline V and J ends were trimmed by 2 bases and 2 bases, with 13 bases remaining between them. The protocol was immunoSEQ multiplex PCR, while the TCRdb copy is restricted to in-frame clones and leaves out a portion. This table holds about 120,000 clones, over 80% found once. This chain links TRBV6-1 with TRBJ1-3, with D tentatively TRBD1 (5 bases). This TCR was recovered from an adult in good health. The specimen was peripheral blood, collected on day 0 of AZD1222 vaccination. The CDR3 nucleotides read TGTGCCAGCAGTGAATCTCCAGGGAATCCTGGAAACACCATATATTTT. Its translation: CASSESPGNPGNTIYF.